Each of the 10 T cell receptor beta chains below was sequenced from the same sample in a study of identical twins. One entry per CDR3 protein, called by TCRdb with MiXCR from the 5' RACE reads. The repertoire holds under 1 million distinct CDR3 sequences, with roughly an eighth as singletons. These data also formed part of another study, on yellow fever vaccine responses in identical twins.

The specimen sequenced was PBMCs. These receptors were obtained from a woman aged 18 to 35 in good health.

In its sample, this clonotype was seen many times. This sequence joins TRBV12-3 or TRBV12-4 and TRBJ2-1; TRBD2 might be the D (6 bases). The length of the CDR3 is 16 residues. Trimming pared 5 bases from V and 7 bases from J, leaving 21 bases between. The CDR3 loop reads CASSQYSSPGANEQFF. The CDR3 DNA follows: TGTGCCAGCAGTCAATACTCTAGCCCGGGAGCTAATGAGCAGTTCTTC.

This chain joins TRBV7-2 and TRBJ2-7; no firm D call. The V end was cut by 1 base, the J end by 1 base, with 8 bases between. Looked up from germline, CDR1 is SGHTA and CDR2 is FQGNSA. The CDR3 is 14 residues long. The CDR3 DNA reads TGTGCCAGCAGCTTAGGGTCCCAGTCCTACGAGCAGTACTTC. Translated: CASSLGSQSYEQYF.

This clonotype was seen more than once but under ten times. The chain uses TRBV12-3 or TRBV12-4 and TRBJ1-1; D is perhaps TRBD1 (5 bases). Deletions cut 7 bases from V and 6 bases from J, with 12 bases between. The CDR3 contains 12 residues. CDR3 residues: CASTLGGAEAFF. In nucleotides, the CDR3 is TGTGCCAGCACCTTGGGGGGGGCTGAAGCTTTCTTT.

There are a few counts of this clonotype. This rearrangement joins TRBV4-1 to TRBJ2-5, with D possibly TRBD2 on 5 matching bases. The CDR3 extends over 15 amino acids. In germline, CDR1 is MGHRA, CDR2 YSYEKL. Trimming cost V 6 bases and J 1 base, with 15 bases left between them. The CDR3 coding sequence is TGCGCCAGCAGAGAGGAGTACGGGGTCCAAGAGACCCAGTACTTC. Translated: CASREEYGVQETQYF.

The gene calls are TRBV28 and TRBJ1-4; 10 bases align to TRBD1. Trimming removed 6 bases from V and 4 bases from J; junction bases left unmatched: 8. CDR3 length: 16 amino acids. The germline V gene encodes CDR1 MDHEN and CDR2 SYDVKM. The CDR3 nucleotides are TGTGCCAGCAGGGGCCCCTGGACAGGGGGTAATGAAAAACTGTTTTTT. Amino acid sequence: CASRGPWTGGNEKLFF.

Of note for this clonotype: This clone may be a read error of a much larger clone one base away. V gene TRBV14 combines with J gene TRBJ2-1; 10 nucleotides match TRBD2. The length of the CDR3 is 17 residues. From germline, CDR1 is SGHDN and CDR2 FVKESK. The CDR3, as DNA: TGTACCAGCAGCCAACGGAGTAGCGGGAGGCTCTACAATGAGCAGTTCTTC. As protein: CTSSQRSSGRLYNEQFF.

The rearrangement joins TRBV11-2 to TRBJ2-7; the D is unclear. V shed 1 base and J shed 7 bases, with 11 bases lying between them. CDR1 and CDR2 from the germline V gene are SGHAT and FQNNGV. This CDR3 is built from 13 residues. CDR3 sequence reads: CASSLGTSTEQYV. CDR3 bases: TGTGCCAGCAGCTTAGGGACCTCCACGGAGCAGTACGTC.

The table lists this clonotype with a few counts. The rearrangement joins TRBV28 to TRBJ2-7, with a weak D call TRBD1 (6 bases). The CDR3 spans 14 residues. Trimming took off 3 bases at V and 0 bases at J, with 9 bases between the two ends. Germline CDR1 reads MDHEN; CDR2 reads SYDVKM. The DNA for the CDR3 is TGTGCCAGCAGTTTGATGGGGGCCTCCTACGAGCAGTACGTC. It translates to CASSLMGASYEQYV.

This clonotype was recorded many times. V is TRBV29-1 and J is TRBJ2-7, with no clear D. The CDR3 loop spans 11 amino acids. V shed 6 bases and J shed 4 bases, with 10 bases lying between them. Germline-derived CDR1 and CDR2 are SQVTM and ANQGSEA. CDR3 protein: CSVAIGYEQYV. CDR3 nucleotide sequence: TGCAGCGTGGCCATTGGGTACGAGCAGTACGTC.

The gene calls are TRBV20-1 and TRBJ2-5; D is possibly TRBD2 (7 bases). CDR3 length: 14 amino acids. V dropped 6 bases and J dropped 5 bases, with 19 bases sitting between them. Germline V CDR1 and CDR2: DFQATT, SNEGSKA (reference sequence). The CDR3 region has the DNA TGCAGTGCAGGGGGAGGGGGACGGATCGAGACCCAGTACTTC. Translation: CSAGGGGRIETQYF.